The 32 T cell receptor beta chains below come from one sample, sequenced in a study of blood T cell repertoires in COVID-19. Libraries were prepared by immunoSEQ multiplex PCR; TCRdb keeps only in-frame clonotypes and omits some of them. The sample contains about 260,000 clones, approximately 90% of which appear only once. Sample: peripheral blood. These receptors were collected from a woman in her forties with acute or convalescent COVID-19.

This clone showed up just a few times. The rearrangement links TRBV18 to TRBJ1-1, with D perhaps TRBD1 (5 bases). The CDR3 has 13 residues. The V and J ends lost 3 bases and 5 bases respectively, with 10 bases between them. Germline values: CDR1 KGHSH, CDR2 LQKENI. CDR3 nucleotide sequence: TGTGCCAGCTCACCCCCAGGGAAAACTGAAGCTTTCTTT. This gives the protein CASSPPGKTEAFF.

V and J are TRBV19 and TRBJ2-3; D may be TRBD1 (5 bases). Germline CDR1 is LNHDA and CDR2 is SQIVND (reference sequence). The CDR3 consists of 14 residues. The germline V and J ends were trimmed by 11 bases and 2 bases, with 17 bases remaining between them. The CDR3 spells CAARQGSPTDTQYF. In DNA, the CDR3 is TGTGCCGCCCGTCAGGGCTCCCCCACAGATACGCAGTATTTT. The complete variable domain, with remaining parts taken from reference TRBV19 and TRBJ2-3, reads DGGITQSPKYLFRKEGQNVTLSCEQNLNHDAMYWYRQDPGQGLRLIYYSQIVNDFQKGDIAEGYSVSREKKESFPLTVTSAQKNPTAFYLCAARQGSPTDTQYFGPGTRLTVL.

The chain is built from TRBV15 and TRBJ2-1; TRBD2 aligns across 12 bases. This CDR3 is built from 16 residues. Germline CDR1 is LNHNV and CDR2 is YYDKDF (reference sequence). The J segment lost 6 bases and the V segment lost 0 bases, leaving 3 bases of the junction unmatched. The chain's CDR3 is CATSRDLAGGTNEQFF. The CDR3 region has the DNA TGTGCCACCAGCAGAGATCTAGCGGGGGGGACCAATGAGCAGTTCTTC.

V and J are TRBV6-6 and TRBJ1-4, with D maybe TRBD1 (6 bases). The germline V gene has CDR1 MNHNY and CDR2 SVGAGI (reference sequence). The germline V and J ends were trimmed by 6 bases and 2 bases, with 16 bases remaining between them. The CDR3 extends over 16 amino acids. CDR3 coding DNA: TGTGCCAGCAGCCTCGACAGGCTTTCGACTAATGAAAAACTGTTTTTT. Translation gives CASSLDRLSTNEKLFF.

The chain carries TRBV7-2 and TRBJ1-5, with a weak D call TRBD1 (6 bases). Trimming removed 1 base at V and 4 bases at J, with 11 bases between. Germline V lookup: CDR1 SGHTA, CDR2 FQGNSA. CDR3 length: 15 amino acids. CDR3 bases: TGTGCCAGCAGCTTAGTTGGTCAGGGGAATCAGCCCCAGCATTTT. Translated, it gives CASSLVGQGNQPQHF.

This chain links TRBV4-1 with TRBJ1-2; 9 nucleotides match TRBD1. Trimming at V came to 4 bases and at J to 8 bases, leaving 8 bases not matched to a gene. Germline V gives CDR1 MGHRA, CDR2 YSYEKL. The CDR3 extends over 14 amino acids. CDR3 coding DNA: TGCGCCAGCAGCCGGGTCGGGACAGGGAACGGCTACACCTTC. Its protein product is CASSRVGTGNGYTF.

The chain recombines TRBV28 with TRBJ2-1, with TRBD2 matching 14 bases. Germline V gene sequence: CDR1 MDHEN, CDR2 SYDVKM. The CDR3 contains 15 residues. V was clipped by 8 bases and J by 9 bases; unmatched bases: 9. CDR3 loop: CASSLGLAGEGEQFF. The CDR3 DNA is TGTGCCAGCTCCCTGGGACTAGCGGGGGAGGGTGAGCAGTTCTTC. The full variable domain, completed using reference TRBV28 and TRBJ2-1, is DVKVTQSSRYLVKRTGEKVFLECVQDMDHENMFWYRQDPGLGLRLIYFSYDVKMKEKGDIPEGYSVSREKKERFSLILESASTNQTSMYLCASSLGLAGEGEQFFGPGTRLTVL.

CDR3 region: CASSDSVAGANVLTF. DNA of the CDR3: TGTGCCAGCAGTGACTCTGTAGCTGGGGCCAACGTCCTGACTTTC. The chain combines TRBV6-4 with TRBJ2-6, with D uncertain. The ends were cut back, 0 bases at V and 2 bases at J, with 5 bases in the middle. The CDR3 totals 15 residues. Germline V gives CDR1 MRHNA, CDR2 SNTAGT.

The chain recombines TRBV27 with TRBJ1-2; TRBD1 agrees at 9 bases. This CDR3 comprises 14 residues. Germline V gene lookup returns CDR1 MNHEY and CDR2 SMNVEV (reference sequence). With V trimmed by 3 bases and J by 7 bases, 6 bases remained unmatched. The DNA of the CDR3 is TGTGCCAGCAGTTTCTCGGGACAGGGTCCTGGCTACACCTTC. It encodes CASSFSGQGPGYTF.

The chain employs TRBV3-1 (or the pseudogene TRBV3-2) and TRBJ1-4; D might be TRBD1 (5 bases). Germline V gene data show CDR1 as LGHDT and CDR2 as YNNKEL (reference sequence). The CDR3 consists of 15 residues. Between the trimmed V and J ends, which lost 3 bases and 8 bases, there was a span of 16 bases. The CDR3 region is CASSHTGTGGEKLFF. CDR3 in DNA: TGTGCCAGCAGCCATACCGGGACTGGGGGGGAAAAACTGTTTTTT.

The chain is built from TRBV5-1 and TRBJ1-3, with 10 bases aligning to TRBD1. The CDR3 extends over 14 amino acids. Germline V gene data show CDR1 as SGHRS and CDR2 as YFSETQ. The V and J ends lost 4 bases and 8 bases, in that order; junction bases with no gene match: 6. Here the CDR3 reads CASSRGQGKDTIYF. CDR3 sequence (DNA): TGCGCCAGCAGCCGGGGACAGGGGAAGGACACCATATATTTT.

V usage is TRBV29-1 and J usage is TRBJ1-1; TRBD1 matches at 8 bases. This CDR3 has 14 residues. CDR1 SQVTM and CDR2 ANQGSEA come from the germline V gene. After removal of 5 bases from V and 6 bases from J, the junction contained 11 bases not matched to a gene. CDR3 in DNA: TGCAGCGTTTCCCAGGGGGCTGGTATAGCTGAAGCTTTCTTT. Encoded protein: CSVSQGAGIAEAFF. Using reference TRBV29-1 and TRBJ1-1 for the parts outside the CDR3, the full variable domain is SAVISQKPSRDICQRGTSLTIQCQVDSQVTMMFWYRQQPGQSLTLIATANQGSEATYESGFVIDKFPISRPNLTFSTLTVSNMSPEDSSIYLCSVSQGAGIAEAFFGQGTRLTVV.

This chain uses TRBV3-1 (or the pseudogene TRBV3-2) with TRBJ2-5; TRBD2 is a possible D gene (5 bases). CDR1 is LGHDT and CDR2 is YNNKEL in the germline V gene (reference sequence). CDR3 size: 14 residues. Trimming removed 1 base at V and 5 bases at J, with 11 bases between. CDR3 residues: CASSQGSGVETQYF. As DNA, the CDR3 is TGTGCCAGCAGCCAAGGGTCCGGGGTCGAGACCCAGTACTTC.

The rearrangement joins TRBV5-5 to TRBJ1-2, with a tentative D call TRBD1 (5 bases). Trimming cost V 4 bases and J 3 bases, with 13 bases left between them. This CDR3 has 14 amino acids. The germline V gene encodes CDR1 SGHKS and CDR2 YYEKEE (reference sequence). CDR3 DNA: TGTGCCAGCAGCACCTCCGGGACTTACTATGGCTACACCTTC. It translates to CASSTSGTYYGYTF.

The rearrangement links TRBV29-1 to TRBJ1-3; D not certain. The CDR3 covers 13 residues. Trimming removed 5 bases at V and 1 base at J, with 9 bases between. Germline-derived CDR1 and CDR2 are SQVTM and ANQGSEA. This chain's CDR3 is CSVLRLSGNTIYF. CDR3 sequence (DNA): TGCAGCGTTCTCAGGCTATCTGGAAACACCATATATTTT. The full variable domain, completed using reference TRBV29-1 and TRBJ1-3, is SAVISQKPSRDICQRGTSLTIQCQVDSQVTMMFWYRQQPGQSLTLIATANQGSEATYESGFVIDKFPISRPNLTFSTLTVSNMSPEDSSIYLCSVLRLSGNTIYFGEGSWLTVV.

The rearrangement uses TRBV20-1 and TRBJ1-4, with D perhaps matching TRBD1 (5 bases). Per germline, CDR1 DFQATT and CDR2 SNEGSKA (reference sequence). The CDR3 totals 11 residues. CDR3 coding DNA: TGCGGACACGGTGCGAAGGAAAAACTGTTTTTT. Amino acids: CGHGAKEKLFF.

This chain uses TRBV7-2 with TRBJ1-4; 8 bases align to TRBD1. This CDR3 comprises 13 residues. V lost 5 bases to trimming and J lost 8 bases; unmatched junction nucleotides: 4. Germline V CDR1 and CDR2: SGHTA, FQGNSA. CDR3 loop: CASSPGQGEKLFF. The CDR3 bases are TGTGCCAGCAGCCCTGGACAGGGCGAAAAACTGTTTTTT.

The chain employs TRBV2 and TRBJ1-6; D is uncertain. V lost 7 bases and J 9 bases, leaving 16 bases between the germline ends. CDR1 is SNHLY, CDR2 FYNNEI, per germline. The length of the CDR3 is 14 residues. The CDR3: CASIPTLGSSPLHF. In nucleotides, the CDR3 is TGTGCCAGCATTCCGACTCTCGGATCTTCACCCCTCCACTTT.

This sequence joins TRBV12-5 and TRBJ2-3, with a possible D match to TRBD1 (6 bases). Germline values: CDR1 LGHNT, CDR2 FRNRAP. CDR3 length equals 15 residues. The V end lost 3 bases, the J end lost 4 bases, and 14 bases lay between the germline ends. CDR3 protein: CASGLGGMQADTQYF. DNA for the CDR3: TGTGCTAGTGGTTTAGGGGGTATGCAGGCAGATACGCAGTATTTT.

The V call is TRBV19, the J call TRBJ2-3, with D possibly being TRBD2 (6 bases). The CDR3 covers 16 residues. Germline CDR1 LNHDA, CDR2 SQIVND (reference sequence). Trimming took 4 bases from V and 4 from J, leaving 18 bases between them. CDR3 nucleotide sequence: TGTGCCAGTAGTACCCGCGGGACTCCCCCCCCAGATACGCAGTATTTT. Its translation is CASSTRGTPPPDTQYF. Full variable domain (outside the CDR3, taken from reference TRBV19 and TRBJ2-3): DGGITQSPKYLFRKEGQNVTLSCEQNLNHDAMYWYRQDPGQGLRLIYYSQIVNDFQKGDIAEGYSVSREKKESFPLTVTSAQKNPTAFYLCASSTRGTPPPDTQYFGPGTRLTVL.

The V and J genes are TRBV2 and TRBJ2-1; D is ambiguous. The CDR3 consists of 15 residues. V was trimmed by 0 bases and J by 8 bases, leaving 14 bases between them. The germline CDR1 and CDR2 sequences are SNHLY and FYNNEI. This CDR3 is CASSEAGDTMDEQFF. The CDR3, as DNA: TGTGCCAGCAGTGAAGCTGGAGATACAATGGATGAGCAGTTCTTC.

The V call is TRBV30, the J call TRBJ1-2; D not certain. The germline V gene has CDR1 GTSNPN and CDR2 SVGIG (reference sequence). CDR3 length: 10 residues. V was shortened by 5 bases and J by 8 bases, with 9 bases between the two germline ends. The CDR3 loop reads CAWESSGYTF. For the CDR3, the DNA is TGTGCCTGGGAGAGTAGCGGCTACACCTTC.

The chain links TRBV2 to TRBJ1-1; D remains unclear. The germline gives CDR1 SNHLY, CDR2 FYNNEI. The CDR3 is 14 amino acids. V was trimmed by 2 bases and J by 5 bases, leaving 12 bases between them. The CDR3 sequence: CASSERRGNTEAFF. Here the CDR3 DNA reads TGTGCCAGCAGTGAACGGCGGGGAAATACTGAAGCTTTCTTT. The full variable domain, rest sourced from reference TRBV2 and TRBJ1-1, is EPEVTQTPSHQVTQMGQEVILRCVPISNHLYFYWYRQILGQKVEFLVSFYNNEISEKSEIFDDQFSVERPDGSNFTLKIRSTKLEDSAMYFCASSERRGNTEAFFGQGTRLTVV.

The chain couples TRBV2 to TRBJ1-2, with a weak D call TRBD1 (5 bases). V lost 5 bases to trimming and J lost 8 bases, with 21 bases between them. The CDR3 is made up of 15 amino acids. Germline CDR1 and CDR2: SNHLY and FYNNEI. CDR3 sequence: CASSNGGEWSEGYTF. CDR3 nucleotides: TGTGCCAGCAGTAACGGAGGGGAATGGTCGGAGGGCTACACCTTC.

The chain couples TRBV19 to TRBJ1-5; TRBD1 matches at 7 bases. After removal of 3 bases from V and 5 bases from J, the junction contained 7 bases not matched to a gene. CDR1 LNHDA and CDR2 SQIVND come from the germline V gene (reference sequence). CDR3 length: 15 residues. CDR3 residues: CASSISRDSYQPQHF. For the CDR3, the DNA is TGTGCCAGTAGTATTTCGCGGGACAGCTATCAGCCCCAGCATTTT.

The J gene is TRBJ1-5, the V gene TRBV2; TRBD1 might be the D (5 bases). The CDR3 is made up of 14 amino acids. CDR1 is SNHLY, CDR2 FYNNEI, per germline. V shed 5 bases and J shed 3 bases, with 11 bases lying between them. The CDR3 nucleotides are TGTGCCAGCAGTCTTTCAGGGAACAATCAGCCCCAGCATTTT. Its protein product is CASSLSGNNQPQHF.

The chain couples TRBV9 to TRBJ2-3, with D possibly matching TRBD2 (5 bases). The CDR3 runs to 15 residues. From germline, CDR1 is SGDLS and CDR2 YYNGEE. V lost 0 bases and J 4 bases, leaving 12 bases between the germline ends. The CDR3 sequence: CASSVGRGLADTQYF. The CDR3 region has the DNA TGTGCCAGCAGCGTAGGACGCGGGCTGGCAGATACGCAGTATTTT.

V gene TRBV4-1 combines with J gene TRBJ2-1; 9 positions agree with TRBD2. Germline trimming cut 4 bases from V and 9 bases from J; bases unmatched to any gene: 10. Germline V gene lookup returns CDR1 MGHRA and CDR2 YSYEKL. There are 15 residues in the CDR3. The CDR3 spells CASSLQAGGRGEQFF. For the CDR3, the DNA is TGCGCCAGCAGCCTTCAAGCGGGGGGCCGGGGTGAGCAGTTCTTC.

The chain combines TRBV3-1 (or the pseudogene TRBV3-2) with TRBJ2-3, with 13 bases fitting TRBD2. The CDR3 has 16 amino acids. Germline CDR1 LGHDT, CDR2 YNNKEL (reference sequence). J was trimmed by 4 bases and V by 4 bases; bases with no gene match: 5. CDR3 bases: TGTGCCAGCAGCCCACTAGCGGGGGGGTGGGCAGATACGCAGTATTTT. Its translation: CASSPLAGGWADTQYF.

The V and J genes are TRBV6-6 and TRBJ2-3, with 10 nucleotides matching TRBD2. Germline assignment: CDR1 MNHNY and CDR2 SVGAGI (reference sequence). This CDR3 has 14 amino acids. V shed 4 bases, J shed 7 bases, and the junction held 5 bases outside the gene matches. The CDR3 DNA is TGTGCCAGCAGTTCTTCTAGCGGGGGTTATACGCAGTATTTT. Protein: CASSSSSGGYTQYF.

The rearrangement links TRBV11-2 to TRBJ2-5; D may be TRBD1 (5 bases). The V and J ends lost 4 bases and 7 bases respectively, with 19 bases between them. Germline V gene data show CDR1 as SGHAT and CDR2 as FQNNGV. This CDR3 contains 15 residues. CDR3 amino acids: CASSSFLRGERTQYF. DNA for the CDR3: TGTGCCAGCAGCTCGTTCTTAAGGGGCGAGAGGACCCAGTACTTC.

The gene calls are TRBV3-1 (or the pseudogene TRBV3-2) and TRBJ2-5; 8 nucleotides match TRBD1. The CDR3 length is 15 residues. The V gene end was trimmed by 0 bases and the J gene end by 2 bases; junction bases not matched to a gene: 2. In germline, CDR1 is LGHDT, CDR2 YNNKEL (reference sequence). The CDR3 here is CASSQDGTGQETQYF. Here the CDR3 DNA reads TGTGCCAGCAGCCAAGACGGGACAGGTCAAGAGACCCAGTACTTC.